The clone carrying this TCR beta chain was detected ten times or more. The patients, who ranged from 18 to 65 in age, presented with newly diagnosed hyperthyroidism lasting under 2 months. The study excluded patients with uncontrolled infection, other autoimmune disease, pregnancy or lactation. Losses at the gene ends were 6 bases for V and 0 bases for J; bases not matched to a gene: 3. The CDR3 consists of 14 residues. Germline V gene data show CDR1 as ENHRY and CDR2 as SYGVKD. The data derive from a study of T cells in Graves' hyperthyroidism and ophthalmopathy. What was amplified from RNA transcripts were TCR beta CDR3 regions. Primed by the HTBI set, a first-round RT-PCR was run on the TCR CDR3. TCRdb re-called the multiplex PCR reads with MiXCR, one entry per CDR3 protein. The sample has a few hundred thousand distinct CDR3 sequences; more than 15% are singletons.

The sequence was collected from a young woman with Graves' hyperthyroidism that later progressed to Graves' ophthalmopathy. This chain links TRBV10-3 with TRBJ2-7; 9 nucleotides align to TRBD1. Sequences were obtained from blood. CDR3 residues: CAIRGQGNSYEQYF. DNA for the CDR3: TGTGCCATCAGGGGACAGGGCAACTCCTACGAGCAGTACTTC.